This TCR beta chain was recovered during a study of Graves' ophthalmopathy and Graves' hyperthyroidism. Points from the study as a whole: The 13-signature model separated ophthalmopathy from stable hyperthyroidism at 85% to 90% sensitivity and 80% to 84% specificity.

TCR beta CDR3 amplification used RNA transcripts. An initial RT-PCR round employing HTBI primers preceded a second-round multiplex PCR. TCRdb re-called the multiplex PCR reads with MiXCR, one entry per CDR3 protein. The sample includes some 360,000 distinct CDR3 sequences, roughly 17% of them seen just once. With respect to this clonotype: The target antigen is unknown.

This CDR3 has 14 amino acids. In germline, CDR1 is MNHEY, CDR2 SMNVEV (reference sequence). Losses at the gene ends were 6 bases for V and 4 bases for J; bases not matched to a gene: 7. Newly diagnosed, the hyperthyroidism patients had under 2 months' duration and were aged 18 to 65. Exclusion applied to patients with other autoimmune diseases, uncontrolled infections, pregnancy or lactation. Sequences were obtained from peripheral blood. The receptor was isolated from an adult woman with stable Graves' hyperthyroidism. This chain joins TRBV27 and TRBJ1-1, with 8 bases lining up with TRBD1. The CDR3 loop is CASRKDRVATEAFF. The DNA of the CDR3 is TGTGCCAGCAGGAAGGACAGGGTCGCCACTGAAGCTTTCTTT.